The rows below give T cell receptor beta chains drawn from one sample of a study of T cells in Graves' hyperthyroidism and ophthalmopathy. TCRdb called the multiplex PCR reads again in MiXCR, with one record for every CDR3 protein. The sample lists approximately 530,000 distinct CDR3 sequences; about a sixth were seen once. Specimen: blood. These receptor sequences come from a woman aged 18-30 years with Graves' hyperthyroidism. CDR3s include the opening cysteine and the closing phenylalanine or tryptophan. The order of the fields is V gene, clone size, D gene, J gene, CDR3 protein. D genes are given only for firm matches. Not all rows give a size; the values are once, few, many and, for expanded clones, a class.

v_call: TRBV7-2; clone_size: .; d_call: TRBD1; j_call: TRBJ1-4; cdr3_aa: CASSLVRGREKLFF
v_call: TRBV3-1; clone_size: .; d_call: TRBD1; j_call: TRBJ1-2; cdr3_aa: CASSLSGTGRGYTF
v_call: TRBV11-3; clone_size: .; d_call: TRBD1; j_call: TRBJ2-1; cdr3_aa: CASSLEGGEYNEQFF
v_call: TRBV6-5; clone_size: few; d_call: TRBD2; j_call: TRBJ2-3; cdr3_aa: CASSIGLARGTDTQYF
v_call: TRBV9; clone_size: .; d_call: .; j_call: TRBJ2-3; cdr3_aa: CASSVGVGISTDTQYF
v_call: TRBV20-1; clone_size: many; d_call: TRBD2; j_call: TRBJ2-3; cdr3_aa: CSASPLGGGTDTQYF
v_call: TRBV20-1; clone_size: many; d_call: TRBD2; j_call: TRBJ2-1; cdr3_aa: CSASGTSANEQFF
v_call: TRBV7-2; clone_size: .; d_call: .; j_call: TRBJ2-7; cdr3_aa: CASRCSFSNEQYF
v_call: TRBV6-1; clone_size: .; d_call: TRBD1; j_call: TRBJ1-6; cdr3_aa: CASSAYGQGLGVALHF
v_call: TRBV12-3/TRBV12-4; clone_size: .; d_call: .; j_call: TRBJ2-1; cdr3_aa: CASSLLGVISYNEQFF
v_call: TRBV3-1; clone_size: many; d_call: TRBD2; j_call: TRBJ2-1; cdr3_aa: CASSQDPVSGYNEQFF
v_call: TRBV19; clone_size: .; d_call: TRBD1; j_call: TRBJ2-6; cdr3_aa: CASNPVTGIPSGANVLTF
v_call: TRBV2; clone_size: many; d_call: .; j_call: TRBJ1-2; cdr3_aa: CASRYQNYGYTF
v_call: TRBV27; clone_size: few; d_call: .; j_call: TRBJ2-1; cdr3_aa: CASSQSRSAGYYNEQFF
v_call: TRBV7-9; clone_size: few; d_call: .; j_call: TRBJ1-2; cdr3_aa: CASSLSTSYTF
v_call: TRBV20-1; clone_size: many; d_call: TRBD2; j_call: TRBJ2-5; cdr3_aa: CSARHSGGETQYF
v_call: TRBV2; clone_size: many; d_call: .; j_call: TRBJ1-1; cdr3_aa: CASSEAGQAVSQAFF
v_call: TRBV18; clone_size: many; d_call: TRBD1; j_call: TRBJ2-1; cdr3_aa: CASSRKGQGRNEQFF
v_call: TRBV11-3; clone_size: many; d_call: .; j_call: TRBJ2-2; cdr3_aa: CASSLRQIAGELFF